The 7 T cell receptor beta chains reported below all come from one sample, sequenced in a study of blood T cells in healthy people across ages. A second roughly 6 to 11 cycle PCR used barcoded and J-beta primers. One entry per CDR3 protein, called by TCRdb with MiXCR from the 5' RACE reads. The data contain about 1.8 million distinct CDR3 sequences, about 50% of them singletons. The sequenced sample consisted of blood. The receptors come from a woman aged 40 to 50 in good health.

This clonotype was counted only a few times. The CDR3: CSANKRGGADTQYF. CDR3 sequence (DNA): TGCAGTGCAAACAAGCGGGGGGGAGCAGATACGCAGTATTTT. The V and J genes are TRBV20-1 and TRBJ2-3, with 10 bases identical to TRBD2. The length of the CDR3 is 14 residues. V lost 6 bases to trimming and J lost 4 bases; unmatched junction nucleotides: 7. CDR1 is DFQATT and CDR2 is SNEGSKA in the germline V gene (reference sequence).

This clonotype appeared a few times. The V and J genes are TRBV4-3 and TRBJ2-5, with 11 bases lining up with TRBD2. The J call may not be correct, given that the DNA end is closer to TRBJ2-4. Per the germline V gene, CDR1 is LGHNA and CDR2 is YSLEER. The CDR3 consists of 16 residues. CDR3 sequence reads: CASSQVTSGGKNIQYF. In DNA, the CDR3 is TGCGCCAGCAGCCAAGTTACTAGCGGGGGTAAAAACATTCAGTACTTC.

The chain employs TRBV27 and TRBJ2-3, with TRBD2 matching over 8 bases. V dropped 1 base and J dropped 4; count of bases not matched to a gene: 4. The CDR3 is 15 amino acids. From germline, CDR1 is MNHEY and CDR2 SMNVEV (reference sequence). CDR3 DNA sequence: TGTGCCAGCAGTTTATTTGGACTAGCTCCAGATACGCAGTATTTT. Translated, it gives CASSLFGLAPDTQYF.

This chain links TRBV28 with TRBJ2-1, with 7 positions matching TRBD2. The CDR3 contains 15 residues. Germline CDR1 and CDR2: MDHEN and SYDVKM. J lost 6 bases, V lost 5 bases, and 10 bases had no gene match. The CDR3 DNA is TGTGCCAGCAGTACCGGGACTATCTGGGCCAATGAGCAGTTCTTC. Residues: CASSTGTIWANEQFF.

V gene TRBV7-2 combines with J gene TRBJ1-6, with D perhaps TRBD1 (6 bases). The CDR3 extends over 16 amino acids. With 4 bases removed from V and 10 bases from J, the gap between germline ends came to 20 bases. The germline V gene encodes CDR1 SGHTA and CDR2 FQGNSA. CDR3: CASSSGRDTLGSPLHF. The CDR3 DNA is TGTGCCAGCAGCTCAGGACGGGACACTCTAGGATCACCCCTCCACTTT.

The chain links TRBV24-1 to TRBJ2-3, with D unclear. Trimming took off 4 bases at V and 2 bases at J, with 15 bases between the two ends. The V gene's germline CDR1 is KGHDR and CDR2 SFDVKD. The CDR3 consists of 16 residues. CDR3 amino acids: CATSDPKALATDTQYF. The CDR3 DNA reads as TGTGCCACCAGTGACCCGAAGGCCCTGGCCACAGATACGCAGTATTTT.

This clonotype was observed a handful of times. The chain is built from TRBV6-4 and TRBJ1-2; the D gene is possibly TRBD1 (6 bases). Trimming cost V 6 bases and J 7 bases, with 15 bases left between them. From germline, CDR1 is MRHNA and CDR2 SNTAGT. The CDR3 is made up of 13 amino acids. The CDR3 DNA is TGTGCCAGCAGCCTCGGGGCAGGGGCTGGCTACACCTTC. It specifies CASSLGAGAGYTF.